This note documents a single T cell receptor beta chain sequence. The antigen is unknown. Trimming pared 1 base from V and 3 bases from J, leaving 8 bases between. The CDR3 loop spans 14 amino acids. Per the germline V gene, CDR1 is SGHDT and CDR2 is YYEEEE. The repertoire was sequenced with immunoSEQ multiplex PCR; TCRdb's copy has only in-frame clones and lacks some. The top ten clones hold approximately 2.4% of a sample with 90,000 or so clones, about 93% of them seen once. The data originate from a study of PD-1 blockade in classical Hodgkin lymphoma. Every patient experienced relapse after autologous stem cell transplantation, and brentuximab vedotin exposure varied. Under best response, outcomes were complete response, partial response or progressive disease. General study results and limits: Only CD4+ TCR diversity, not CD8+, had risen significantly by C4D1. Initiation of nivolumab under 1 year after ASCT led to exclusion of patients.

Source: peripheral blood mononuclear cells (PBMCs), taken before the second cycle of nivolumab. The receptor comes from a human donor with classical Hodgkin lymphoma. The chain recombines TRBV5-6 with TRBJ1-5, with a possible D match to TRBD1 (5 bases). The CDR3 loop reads CASSLRGINQPQHF. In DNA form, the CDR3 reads TGTGCCAGCAGCTTGCGGGGGATCAATCAGCCCCAGCATTTT.